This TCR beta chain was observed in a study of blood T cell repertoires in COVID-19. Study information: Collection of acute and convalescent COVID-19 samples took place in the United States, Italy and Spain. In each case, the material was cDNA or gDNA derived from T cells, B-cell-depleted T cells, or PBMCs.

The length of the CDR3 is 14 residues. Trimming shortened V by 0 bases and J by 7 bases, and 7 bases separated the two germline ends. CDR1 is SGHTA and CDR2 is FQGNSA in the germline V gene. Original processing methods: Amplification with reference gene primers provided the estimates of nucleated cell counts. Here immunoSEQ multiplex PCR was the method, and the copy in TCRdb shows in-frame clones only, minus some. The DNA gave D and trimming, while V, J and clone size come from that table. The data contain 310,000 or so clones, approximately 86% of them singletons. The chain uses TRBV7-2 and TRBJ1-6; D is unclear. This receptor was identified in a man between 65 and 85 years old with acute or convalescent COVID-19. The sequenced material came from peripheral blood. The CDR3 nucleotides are TGTGCCAGCAGCTTAGCGACGGGGAATTCACCCCTCCACTTT. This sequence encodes CASSLATGNSPLHF.